This paragraph reports one T cell receptor (beta chain). The antigen is undetermined. The data derive from a study of CD8 T cells in Susac syndrome. Study-wide context: When their blood was taken, patients with Susac syndrome were therapy-naive, taking corticosteroids, or taking intravenous immunoglobulin alone. Study outcomes and limitations: It was acknowledged in the study that its TCR sequencing and HLA analysis involved a relatively small number of individuals. In Susac syndrome, the CD4+ T cell repertoires did not show clonal expansion.

Patients with Susac syndrome fulfilled recently defined diagnostic criteria for definite or probable disease. Random hexamers were used to reverse transcribe the RNA input (0.5 to 1 ug). TCRdb ran MiXCR on the immunoSEQ multiplex PCR reads and lists one entry per CDR3 protein. The table includes about 210,000 distinct CDR3 sequences, about 95% detected once. Germline V gene lookup returns CDR1 SQVTM and CDR2 ANQGSEA. The length of the CDR3 is 15 residues. Trimming cost V 7 bases and J 3 bases, with 20 bases left between them. The sample taken for sequencing was CD4+ T cells from PBMCs. The genes are TRBV29-1 and TRBJ2-3; D perhaps matches TRBD2 (7 bases). This clonotype originated in a human donor with Susac syndrome. CDR3 DNA: TGCAGCGGAGGCGTCGCGGGGGCGCTTACAGATACGCAGTATTTT. Its translation is CSGGVAGALTDTQYF.